This entry lists 5 T cell receptor beta chains sequenced from one sample in a study of CD8 T cells in Susac syndrome. RNA, at roughly 0.45 to 1 ug, was reverse transcribed with random hexamers. One entry per CDR3 protein, called by TCRdb with MiXCR from the immunoSEQ multiplex PCR reads. Of 95,000 to 150,000 distinct CDR3 sequences in the sample, around 95% were seen once. The sample comprised CD4+ T cells from PBMCs. These receptors all stem from a human donor in good health.

The chain recombines TRBV9 with TRBJ2-2; D is perhaps TRBD2 (6 bases). The CDR3 covers 16 residues. V dropped 0 bases and J dropped 5 bases, with 14 bases sitting between them. The V gene's germline CDR1 is SGDLS and CDR2 YYNGEE. The CDR3 reads CASSVATGLKTGELFF. CDR3 nucleotides: TGTGCCAGCAGCGTAGCTACTGGACTAAAGACCGGGGAGCTGTTTTTT.

This chain joins TRBV12-3 or TRBV12-4 and TRBJ2-5; D possibly uses TRBD1 or TRBD2 (6 bases each). V was shortened by 6 bases and J by 5 bases, with 16 bases between the two germline ends. The CDR3 loop spans 14 amino acids. The DNA of the CDR3 is TGTGCCAGCAGCCTACCGGTGGGGGGCGAGACCCAGTACTTC. Amino acid sequence: CASSLPVGGETQYF.

The V gene is TRBV12-3 or TRBV12-4, the J gene TRBJ2-4; TRBD1 matches at 7 bases. CDR3 length: 14 residues. The ends lost 7 bases at V and 4 bases at J; junction bases unmatched: 7. CDR3 protein: CASNVVGQKNIQYF. CDR3 DNA: TGTGCCAGCAACGTCGTGGGACAGAAAAACATTCAGTACTTC.

The chain carries TRBV5-1 and TRBJ2-5; D call uncertain. V was trimmed by 0 bases and J by 5 bases, leaving 2 bases between them. Germline values: CDR1 SGHRS, CDR2 YFSETQ. CDR3 length: 11 residues. CDR3 amino acids: CASSLDETQYF. The DNA of the CDR3 is TGCGCCAGCAGCTTGGATGAGACCCAGTACTTC.

The V and J genes are TRBV9 and TRBJ2-3, with unresolved D. Germline assignment: CDR1 SGDLS and CDR2 YYNGEE. V was trimmed by 1 base and J by 4 bases, leaving 13 bases between them. The CDR3 length is 15 residues. The CDR3 DNA reads as TGTGCCAGCAGCGTACCGGGTAGTCCCCCAGATACGCAGTATTTT. Its protein is CASSVPGSPPDTQYF.